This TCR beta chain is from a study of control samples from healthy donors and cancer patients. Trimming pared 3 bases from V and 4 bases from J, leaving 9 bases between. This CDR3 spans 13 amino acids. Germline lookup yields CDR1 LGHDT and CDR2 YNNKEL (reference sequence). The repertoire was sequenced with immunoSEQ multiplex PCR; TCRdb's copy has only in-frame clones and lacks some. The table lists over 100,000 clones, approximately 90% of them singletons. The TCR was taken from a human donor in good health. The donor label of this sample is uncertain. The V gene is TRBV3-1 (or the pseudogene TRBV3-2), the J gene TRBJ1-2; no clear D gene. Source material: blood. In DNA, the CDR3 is TGTGCCAGCAGCCAGCAAGAACTCTATGGCTACACCTTC. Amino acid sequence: CASSQQELYGYTF.